This TCR beta chain was recovered during a study of OX40 agonist ivuxolimab in advanced cancers. Study background: Patients received ivuxolimab, an intravenous treatment, every 2 weeks at 0.01 to 10 mg/kg. Eligibility rules accepted prior anti-PD-1, anti-PD-L1 or anti-CTLA-4 therapy, and roughly 40% had some.

The germline CDR1 and CDR2 sequences are MNHNY and SVGAGI (reference sequence). The CDR3 contains 14 residues. The junction had 5 bases not matched to a gene; V was cut back by 5 bases and J by 5 bases. Findings of the study overall: Some nonresponders additionally presented with little normalized T-cell clonal expansion. Averaged across samples, CD8+ T cells carried more expanded clones than CD4+ did.

Method: immunoSEQ multiplex PCR; TCRdb's copy keeps in-frame clones and lacks some. This sample has under 65,000 clones, with 80% to 90% found just once. This clone was found once. Its specificity is unknown. Here the sequenced sample was CD4+ or CD8+ T cells sorted from blood, taken in a trial of the OX40 agonist ivuxolimab. The chain joins TRBV6-6 to TRBJ2-7; TRBD2 aligns across 11 bases. This clonotype was sampled from an adult with an advanced solid tumor such as melanoma, head and neck, liver or kidney cancer. This CDR3 reads CASSLAGGVNEQYF. The CDR3 DNA is TGTGCCAGCAGTCTAGCGGGAGGCGTCAACGAGCAGTACTTC.